One TCR beta chain is described in this entry. What it recognizes is unknown. Using immunoSEQ multiplex PCR, the repertoire was profiled, and TCRdb retains in-frame clones only, with some absent. This table holds tens of thousands of clones, over 75% found once. These data belong to a study of cytomegalovirus exposure and HLA in healthy donors. Broader study findings: Researchers counted approximately 160 TCR beta chains as cytomegalovirus-associated.

CDR1 is SEHNR and CDR2 is FQNEAQ in the germline V gene (reference sequence). The length of the CDR3 is 15 residues. Trimming at V came to 0 bases and at J to 4 bases, leaving 4 bases not matched to a gene. The TCR sequence derives from a woman aged 30 to 39 in good health and CMV-seronegative. Material for sequencing was PBMCs. J is TRBJ2-7 and V is TRBV7-9; 9 bases fit TRBD2. The DNA for the CDR3 is TGTGCCAGCAGCTTAGCGGGACTAGCAGCGTACGAGCAGTACTTC. Its translation: CASSLAGLAAYEQYF.